This is a list of T cell receptor beta chains from one sample in a study of shared T cell receptors in the human thymus. Using immunoSEQ multiplex PCR, the repertoire was profiled, and TCRdb retains in-frame clones only, with some absent. The data show 640,000 or so clones, with approximately 87% seen just once and about 0.0094% held by the top ten. The same sample was also used in a study of human thymus T cells.

Sequenced input: thymocytes. The receptors originated from a boy less than two years old with a congenital heart defect. The CDR3 runs from the conserved cysteine through the conserved F or W. The order of the fields is clone size, J gene, V gene, D gene, CDR3 protein, CDR3 DNA. The D gene is left open where the match is weak. Clone size is not always given. Where it is, it says once, few, many or a class for expanded clones.

clone_size: NA
j_call: TRBJ2-2
v_call: TRBV14
d_call: TRBD2
cdr3_aa: CASSPRTSGGLNTGELFF
cdr3_nt: TGTGCCAGCAGCCCGAGGACTAGCGGTGGGTTGAACACCGGGGAGCTGTTTTTT

clone_size: NA
j_call: TRBJ2-1
v_call: TRBV14
d_call: TRBD2
cdr3_aa: CASSQDGISGSTYNEQFF
cdr3_nt: TGTGCCAGCAGCCAAGACGGGATTAGCGGGAGCACCTACAATGAGCAGTTCTTC

clone_size: few
j_call: TRBJ1-3
v_call: TRBV4-1
d_call: NA
cdr3_aa: CASSQDRNRSSGNTIYF
cdr3_nt: TGCGCCAGCAGCCAAGATCGAAACAGGAGCTCTGGAAACACCATATATTTT

clone_size: NA
j_call: TRBJ2-1
v_call: TRBV10-3
d_call: TRBD1
cdr3_aa: CATTPGQGACDEQFF
cdr3_nt: TGTGCCACCACCCCGGGACAGGGGGCTTGTGATGAGCAGTTCTTC

clone_size: NA
j_call: TRBJ1-4
v_call: TRBV29-1
d_call: TRBD1
cdr3_aa: CSAFGTGGPYSGEKLFF
cdr3_nt: TGCAGCGCCTTTGGGACAGGGGGCCCGTATAGTGGTGAAAAACTGTTTTTT

clone_size: few
j_call: TRBJ1-2
v_call: TRBV6-4
d_call: NA
cdr3_aa: CASSDSPSGGVYGYTF
cdr3_nt: TGTGCCAGCAGTGACTCCCCCTCGGGGGGCGTCTATGGCTACACCTTC

clone_size: NA
j_call: TRBJ1-4
v_call: TRBV27
d_call: NA
cdr3_aa: CASSLTLPTNEKLFF
cdr3_nt: TGTGCCAGCAGTTTAACTTTACCAACTAATGAAAAACTGTTTTTT

clone_size: NA
j_call: TRBJ1-1
v_call: TRBV12-5
d_call: NA
cdr3_aa: CASGNIPHRDYNTEAFF
cdr3_nt: TGTGCTAGTGGAAATATTCCCCACAGGGACTACAACACTGAAGCTTTCTTT

clone_size: NA
j_call: TRBJ2-7
v_call: TRBV7-9
d_call: TRBD2
cdr3_aa: CASSSYSGTSNHEQYF
cdr3_nt: TGTGCCAGCAGCTCGTACTCCGGGACTAGTAACCACGAGCAGTACTTC

clone_size: NA
j_call: TRBJ2-1
v_call: TRBV6-5
d_call: NA
cdr3_aa: CASSPKGREHNEQFF
cdr3_nt: TGTGCCAGCAGCCCTAAGGGGCGGGAACACAATGAGCAGTTCTTC

clone_size: NA
j_call: TRBJ2-1
v_call: TRBV4-3
d_call: TRBD2
cdr3_aa: CAIPPQGASGRNYEQFF
cdr3_nt: TGCGCCATCCCACCACAGGGGGCTAGCGGGAGGAACTATGAGCAGTTCTTC

clone_size: NA
j_call: TRBJ1-5
v_call: TRBV21-1
d_call: NA
cdr3_aa: CASSKSPFYSNQPQHF
cdr3_nt: TGTGCCAGCAGCAAGAGTCCCTTTTATAGCAATCAGCCCCAGCATTTT

clone_size: NA
j_call: TRBJ2-1
v_call: TRBV5-1
d_call: TRBD2
cdr3_aa: CASSLDPGLAALSSYNEQFF
cdr3_nt: TGCGCCAGCAGCCTTGACCCGGGACTAGCTGCCCTGAGCTCCTACAATGAGCAGTTCTTC

clone_size: NA
j_call: TRBJ1-4
v_call: TRBV5-1
d_call: NA
cdr3_aa: CASRPSQGNGEKLFF
cdr3_nt: TGCGCCAGCAGGCCATCCCAGGGGAATGGTGAAAAACTGTTTTTT

clone_size: NA
j_call: TRBJ2-1
v_call: TRBV5-1
d_call: NA
cdr3_aa: CASSFGSEYNEQFF
cdr3_nt: TGCGCCAGCAGCTTTGGCTCTGAATACAATGAGCAGTTCTTC

clone_size: NA
j_call: TRBJ1-4
v_call: TRBV6-1
d_call: TRBD1
cdr3_aa: CASSESEDRGNEKLFF
cdr3_nt: TGTGCCAGCAGTGAGAGCGAGGACAGGGGTAATGAAAAACTGTTTTTT

clone_size: NA
j_call: TRBJ2-7
v_call: TRBV27
d_call: TRBD2
cdr3_aa: CASRGGSQEQYF
cdr3_nt: TGTGCCAGCAGGGGCGGGAGTCAAGAGCAGTACTTC

clone_size: NA
j_call: TRBJ2-5
v_call: TRBV15
d_call: TRBD2
cdr3_aa: CATSSLAGVGETQYF
cdr3_nt: TGTGCCACCAGCAGCCTAGCGGGAGTTGGTGAGACCCAGTACTTC

clone_size: NA
j_call: TRBJ2-3
v_call: TRBV2
d_call: TRBD2
cdr3_aa: CASSKTSRTDTQYF
cdr3_nt: TGTGCCAGCAGTAAGACTAGCAGAACAGATACGCAGTATTTT

clone_size: once
j_call: TRBJ1-5
v_call: TRBV19
d_call: TRBD1
cdr3_aa: CATGQGIGSGRPQHF
cdr3_nt: TGTGCCACCGGACAGGGAATAGGTTCGGGCAGGCCCCAGCATTTT

clone_size: NA
j_call: TRBJ1-2
v_call: TRBV30
d_call: TRBD1
cdr3_aa: CAWSAKAGTGFLF
cdr3_nt: TGTGCCTGGAGTGCCAAAGCCGGGACAGGGTTTCTCTTC

clone_size: NA
j_call: TRBJ1-1
v_call: TRBV5-1
d_call: TRBD1
cdr3_aa: CASSPQGARTEAFF
cdr3_nt: TGCGCCAGCAGCCCACAGGGGGCGAGGACTGAAGCTTTCTTT

clone_size: NA
j_call: TRBJ2-3
v_call: TRBV9
d_call: NA
cdr3_aa: CASSPGLRTDTQYF
cdr3_nt: TGTGCCAGCAGCCCGGGACTGCGCACAGATACGCAGTATTTT

clone_size: NA
j_call: TRBJ2-1
v_call: TRBV2
d_call: TRBD1
cdr3_aa: CASSEGSPDRGRDEQFF
cdr3_nt: TGTGCCAGCAGTGAAGGCAGCCCGGACAGGGGGCGGGATGAGCAGTTCTTC

clone_size: NA
j_call: TRBJ2-3
v_call: TRBV7-2
d_call: NA
cdr3_aa: CASSPYRENWTDTQYF
cdr3_nt: TGTGCCAGCAGCCCGTACAGGGAAAATTGGACAGATACGCAGTATTTT

clone_size: few
j_call: TRBJ2-7
v_call: TRBV5-6
d_call: TRBD1
cdr3_aa: CASSSDRDEQYF
cdr3_nt: TGTGCCAGCAGCTCGGACAGGGACGAGCAGTACTTC

clone_size: NA
j_call: TRBJ1-2
v_call: TRBV28
d_call: NA
cdr3_aa: CASSLFSLQSGGYTF
cdr3_nt: TGTGCCAGCAGTTTATTTAGTCTCCAAAGCGGTGGCTACACCTTC

clone_size: NA
j_call: TRBJ2-3
v_call: TRBV2
d_call: NA
cdr3_aa: CASSACGEGDTQYF
cdr3_nt: TGTGCCAGCAGTGCCTGCGGTGAGGGAGATACGCAGTATTTT

clone_size: NA
j_call: TRBJ1-1
v_call: TRBV29-1
d_call: NA
cdr3_aa: CSVLSANEAFF
cdr3_nt: TGCAGCGTCCTAAGCGCGAATGAAGCTTTCTTT

clone_size: NA
j_call: TRBJ2-7
v_call: TRBV13
d_call: NA
cdr3_aa: CASSPVRGWSSYEQYF
cdr3_nt: TGTGCCAGCAGCCCCGTCAGGGGATGGAGCTCCTACGAGCAGTACTTC

clone_size: NA
j_call: TRBJ2-7
v_call: TRBV29-1
d_call: TRBD2
cdr3_aa: CSVASPRTSGLSYEQYF
cdr3_nt: TGCAGCGTAGCCTCCCCCCGGACTAGCGGGCTGTCCTACGAGCAGTACTTC

clone_size: NA
j_call: TRBJ2-7
v_call: TRBV29-1
d_call: NA
cdr3_aa: CSVSGLHYEQYF
cdr3_nt: TGCAGCGTTTCGGGACTTCACTACGAGCAGTACTTC

clone_size: NA
j_call: TRBJ2-7
v_call: TRBV6-5
d_call: NA
cdr3_aa: CASSLWLGFKQYF
cdr3_nt: TGTGCCAGCAGTTTATGGCTAGGATTTAAGCAGTACTTC

clone_size: few
j_call: TRBJ1-1
v_call: TRBV4-3
d_call: NA
cdr3_aa: CASSQDRGWRGTEAFF
cdr3_nt: TGCGCCAGCAGCCAAGACCGGGGGTGGCGGGGCACTGAAGCTTTCTTT

clone_size: NA
j_call: TRBJ1-2
v_call: TRBV29-1
d_call: TRBD1
cdr3_aa: CSVPTGTGPGVTYGYTF
cdr3_nt: TGCAGCGTTCCGACTGGGACAGGCCCAGGGGTCACCTATGGCTACACCTTC

clone_size: few
j_call: TRBJ2-1
v_call: TRBV30
d_call: NA
cdr3_aa: CACDSGGSYNEQFF
cdr3_nt: TGTGCCTGTGATTCCGGGGGCTCCTACAATGAGCAGTTCTTC

clone_size: NA
j_call: TRBJ2-5
v_call: TRBV4-1
d_call: NA
cdr3_aa: CASSFAGEPQETQYF
cdr3_nt: TGCGCCAGCAGCTTTGCAGGGGAACCCCAAGAGACCCAGTACTTC

clone_size: NA
j_call: TRBJ2-3
v_call: TRBV10-3
d_call: TRBD2
cdr3_aa: CAIMAGGTDTQYF
cdr3_nt: TGTGCCATCATGGCGGGGGGCACAGATACGCAGTATTTT

clone_size: NA
j_call: TRBJ1-1
v_call: TRBV25-1
d_call: NA
cdr3_aa: CASSRRGMNTEAFF
cdr3_nt: TGTGCCAGCAGTCGCCGGGGTATGAACACTGAAGCTTTCTTT

clone_size: NA
j_call: TRBJ2-3
v_call: TRBV5-6
d_call: TRBD2
cdr3_aa: CASSLGVGGRSTDTQYF
cdr3_nt: TGTGCCAGCAGCTTGGGGGTTGGCGGGAGGTCCACAGATACGCAGTATTTT

clone_size: NA
j_call: TRBJ2-5
v_call: TRBV13
d_call: TRBD2
cdr3_aa: CASSLRTSGPGGETQYF
cdr3_nt: TGTGCCAGCAGCTTAAGGACTAGCGGCCCAGGGGGGGAGACCCAGTACTTC

clone_size: few
j_call: TRBJ1-3
v_call: TRBV11-2
d_call: NA
cdr3_aa: CASSFQDRNTIYF
cdr3_nt: TGTGCCAGCAGCTTCCAAGACAGAAACACCATATATTTT

clone_size: NA
j_call: TRBJ1-2
v_call: TRBV5-5
d_call: NA
cdr3_aa: CASSLSGVYGYTF
cdr3_nt: TGTGCCAGCAGCTTGTCAGGGGTCTATGGCTACACCTTC

clone_size: NA
j_call: TRBJ2-7
v_call: TRBV5-4
d_call: TRBD1
cdr3_aa: CASSLGPRQGSSYEQYF
cdr3_nt: TGTGCCAGCAGCCTGGGGCCCAGACAGGGGAGCTCCTACGAGCAGTACTTC

clone_size: once
j_call: TRBJ1-5
v_call: TRBV19
d_call: NA
cdr3_aa: CASSIDRGSNQPQHF
cdr3_nt: TGTGCCAGTAGTATAGACAGGGGTAGCAATCAGCCCCAGCATTTT

clone_size: once
j_call: TRBJ1-6
v_call: TRBV18
d_call: NA
cdr3_aa: CASSRRQRGEYNSPLHF
cdr3_nt: TGTGCCAGCTCACGCAGACAACGCGGGGAGTATAATTCACCCCTCCACTTT

clone_size: NA
j_call: TRBJ2-7
v_call: TRBV2
d_call: TRBD2
cdr3_aa: CASTNLSRGTFILADYEQYF
cdr3_nt: TGTGCCAGCACCAACCTCTCTAGGGGGACATTCATACTAGCGGACTACGAGCAGTACTTC

clone_size: NA
j_call: TRBJ2-7
v_call: TRBV6-6
d_call: NA
cdr3_aa: CASSATGFYEQYF
cdr3_nt: TGTGCCAGCAGCGCTACAGGGTTTTACGAGCAGTACTTC

clone_size: NA
j_call: TRBJ1-1
v_call: TRBV10-3
d_call: NA
cdr3_aa: CAISEQDTEAFF
cdr3_nt: TGTGCCATCAGTGAACAGGACACTGAAGCTTTCTTT

clone_size: NA
j_call: TRBJ2-1
v_call: TRBV28
d_call: TRBD1
cdr3_aa: CASSFWGQTYNEQFF
cdr3_nt: TGTGCCAGCAGTTTTTGGGGACAGACGTACAATGAGCAGTTCTTC

clone_size: NA
j_call: TRBJ2-7
v_call: TRBV27
d_call: TRBD1
cdr3_aa: CASSLGQGTYEQYF
cdr3_nt: TGTGCCAGCAGTTTGGGACAGGGGACCTACGAGCAGTACTTC

clone_size: few
j_call: TRBJ1-1
v_call: TRBV4-1
d_call: NA
cdr3_aa: CASSQDRTGFAEAFF
cdr3_nt: TGCGCCAGCAGCCAAGATCGCACGGGGTTCGCTGAAGCTTTCTTT

clone_size: NA
j_call: TRBJ1-1
v_call: TRBV30
d_call: TRBD1
cdr3_aa: CAWSATGGGEAFF
cdr3_nt: TGTGCCTGGAGTGCCACAGGGGGAGGTGAAGCTTTCTTT

clone_size: NA
j_call: TRBJ1-2
v_call: TRBV6-5
d_call: NA
cdr3_aa: CASSSLGRDLYGYTF
cdr3_nt: TGTGCCAGCAGTTCCTTGGGGAGGGACCTCTATGGCTACACCTTC

clone_size: NA
j_call: TRBJ2-1
v_call: TRBV7-8
d_call: NA
cdr3_aa: CASSLDPSHYNEQFF
cdr3_nt: TGTGCCAGCAGCTTAGACCCAAGCCACTACAATGAGCAGTTCTTC